This T cell receptor (beta chain) comes out of a study of beta chain features in type 1 diabetes. This clone was observed a few times. There was one heparinised blood draw per donor, averaging about 120 mL. By way of CD45RO/CCR7/CD25/CD127/CD95/CD27, the CD4+ regulatory, stem cell-like memory, central memory and naive cells were sorted. Every bit of the isolated RNA underwent reverse transcription, so sequencing read expressed TCRB transcripts. Some clones are missing from TCRdb's copy, which holds only in-frame ones; the method was immunoSEQ multiplex PCR. The sample has under 400,000 clones; about 19% are singletons. CDR3 length: 16 residues. The ends lost 7 bases at V and 0 bases at J; junction bases unmatched: 9.

Sequences were obtained from naive CD4+ T cells from blood. The TCR was taken from a woman under 30 in good health. The V gene is TRBV23-1, the J gene TRBJ1-5; 7 bases are shared with TRBD1. TRBV23-1 is noted as an ORF with a role that remains uncertain. DNA for the CDR3: TGCGCCAGCACCTGCGGACAGGCTTATAGCAATCAGCCCCAGCATTTT. Translation gives CASTCGQAYSNQPQHF.